One sample yielded the 3 T cell receptor beta chains listed below, sequenced in a study of blood T cell repertoires in COVID-19. Libraries were prepared by immunoSEQ multiplex PCR; TCRdb keeps only in-frame clonotypes and omits some of them. The sample includes about 190,000 clones, around 84% of them seen just once. Sequences were obtained from PBMCs or T cells enriched from blood (not recorded which). All receptors come from a woman in her twenties or thirties who had recovered from COVID-19.

The count of this clone is one. The J gene is TRBJ1-2, the V gene TRBV6-5; TRBD1 is a possible D gene (5 bases). The germline V and J ends were trimmed by 8 bases and 8 bases, with 18 bases remaining between them. The germline V gene has CDR1 MNHEY and CDR2 SVGAGI. This CDR3 has 13 residues. The CDR3 bases are TGTGCCAGCCACGGGGGTATGTCAGGCGGCTACACCTTC. Protein product: CASHGGMSGGYTF.

The rearrangement links TRBV7-2 to TRBJ2-7; 7 bases are shared with TRBD1. The CDR3 runs 15 residues. Losses at the gene ends were 7 bases for V and 3 bases for J; bases not matched to a gene: 12. CDR1 and CDR2 from the germline V gene are SGHTA and FQGNSA. CDR3 loop: CASNPSRGQSYEQYF. For the CDR3, the DNA is TGTGCCAGCAATCCTTCTAGGGGGCAAAGCTACGAGCAGTACTTC.

V gene TRBV10-1 combines with J gene TRBJ1-2; possibly TRBD1 for D (6 bases). Germline V CDR1 and CDR2: WNHNN, SYGVQD (reference sequence). CDR3 length: 12 amino acids. Trimming stripped 2 bases from V and 8 bases from J, with 9 bases between. The CDR3: CASSETGFGYTF. The CDR3 nucleotides read TGCGCCAGCAGTGAGACAGGGTTCGGCTACACCTTC.